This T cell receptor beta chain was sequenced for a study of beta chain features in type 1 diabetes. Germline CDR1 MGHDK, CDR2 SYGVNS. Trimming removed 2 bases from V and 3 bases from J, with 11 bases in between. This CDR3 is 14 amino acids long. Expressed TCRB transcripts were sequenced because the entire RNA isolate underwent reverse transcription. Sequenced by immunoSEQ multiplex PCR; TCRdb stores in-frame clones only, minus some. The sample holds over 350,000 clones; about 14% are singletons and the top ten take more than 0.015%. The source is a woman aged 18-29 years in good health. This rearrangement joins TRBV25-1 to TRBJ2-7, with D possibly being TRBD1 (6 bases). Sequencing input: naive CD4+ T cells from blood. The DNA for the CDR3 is TGTGCCAGCAGTGAAAGCGGCAGGGGCTACGAGCAGTACTTC. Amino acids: CASSESGRGYEQYF.